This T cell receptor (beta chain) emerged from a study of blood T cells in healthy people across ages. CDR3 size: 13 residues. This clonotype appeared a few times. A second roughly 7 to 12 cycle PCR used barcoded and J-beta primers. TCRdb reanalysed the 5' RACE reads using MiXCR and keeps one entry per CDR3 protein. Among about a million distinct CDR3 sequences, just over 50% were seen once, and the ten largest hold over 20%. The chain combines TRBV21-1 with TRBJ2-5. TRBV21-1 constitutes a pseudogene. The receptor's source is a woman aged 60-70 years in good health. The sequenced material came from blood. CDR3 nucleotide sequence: TGTGCCAGCAGCGAACCCACGGATTCGGCCCAGTACTTC. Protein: CASSEPTDSAQYF.